The 17 T cell receptor beta chains reported below all come from one sample, sequenced in a study of cytomegalovirus exposure and HLA in healthy donors. Primers: 60 Vbeta forward and 13 Jbeta reverse. This table comes from immunoSEQ multiplex PCR, and its TCRdb copy is limited to in-frame clones, with some not included. The repertoire holds 90,000 or so clones, with over 75% as singletons. The specimen sequenced was PBMCs. The receptor source for this set is a boy under 18 in good health and CMV-seronegative.

The V call is TRBV18, the J call TRBJ1-5, with 8 bases matching TRBD1. The CDR3 runs 13 residues. Germline CDR1 reads KGHSH; CDR2 reads LQKENI. V lost 4 bases, J lost 7 bases, and 3 bases stayed unmatched. CDR3 in DNA: TGTGCCAGCTCACTTGGACAGGGACAGCCCCAGCATTTT. Translated: CASSLGQGQPQHF.

The rearrangement uses TRBV7-8 and TRBJ2-6; 8 bases match TRBD1. In germline, CDR1 is SGHVS, CDR2 FQNEAQ. Trimming removed 2 bases from V and 6 bases from J; junction bases left unmatched: 15. This CDR3 comprises 19 residues. Written as DNA, the CDR3 is TGTGCCAGCAGCTTACCAAAACTGGGTTGGGGACAGGCGGCCAACGTCCTGACTTTC. As protein: CASSLPKLGWGQAANVLTF.

The chain links TRBV6-5 to TRBJ2-7, with TRBD1 as a possible D gene (5 bases). Germline V CDR1 and CDR2: MNHEY, SVGAGI. V gave up 2 bases and J gave up 7 bases, with 18 bases separating them. The CDR3 runs to 15 residues. CDR3 nucleotide sequence: TGTGCCAGCAGTTACACAGTCGGCAGGGCAGAGGAGCAGTACTTC. It translates to CASSYTVGRAEEQYF.

The chain is built from TRBV6-5 and TRBJ2-7; no clear D gene. This CDR3 spans 15 amino acids. CDR1 and CDR2 (germline): MNHEY, SVGAGI. Trimming took off 0 bases at V and 2 bases at J, with 11 bases between the two ends. The CDR3, as DNA: TGTGCCAGCAGTTACTCGGTTGGGCGTCCCTACGAGCAGTACTTC. Translating gives CASSYSVGRPYEQYF.

This clone was seen only a few times. This chain links TRBV7-8 with TRBJ2-7; 8 bases map to TRBD2. Unmatched junction bases numbered 16, after V lost 5 bases and J lost 1 base. CDR1 SGHVS and CDR2 FQNEAQ come from the germline V gene. The CDR3 has 18 amino acids. DNA of the CDR3: TGTGCCAGCAGCCGACGTCTGGCCGGGGGGGCCGGATCCTACGAGCAGTACTTC. Protein: CASSRRLAGGAGSYEQYF.

V and J are TRBV4-3 and TRBJ1-6; unclear D gene. CDR1 is LGHNA and CDR2 is YSLEER in the germline V gene. CDR3 size: 15 residues. Trimming left V 0 bases short and J 4 bases short, with 7 bases between. The CDR3 DNA sequence: TGCGCCAGCAGCCAAGATCTCAGATATAATTCACCCCTCCACTTT. Residues: CASSQDLRYNSPLHF.

The chain combines TRBV9 with TRBJ2-1; 9 bases are shared with TRBD2. V shed 2 bases and J 3 bases; nucleotides not matched to a gene: 3. Per germline, CDR1 SGDLS and CDR2 YYNGEE. This CDR3 spans 15 amino acids. This CDR3 reads CASSVGLALYNEQFF. In nucleotides, the CDR3 is TGTGCCAGCAGCGTGGGACTAGCCCTCTACAATGAGCAGTTCTTC. The whole variable domain, filled in from reference TRBV9 and TRBJ2-1, reads DSGVTQTPKHLITATGQRVTLRCSPRSGDLSVYWYQQSLDQGLQFLIQYYNGEERAKGNILERFSAQQFPDLHSELNLSSLELGDSALYFCASSVGLALYNEQFFGPGTRLTVL.

The chain uses TRBV6-1 and TRBJ1-1; tentative D call: TRBD1 (5 bases). This CDR3 spans 12 amino acids. V lost 10 bases and J lost 9, with 18 bases in between. CDR1 is MNHNS and CDR2 is SASEGT in the germline V gene. Here the CDR3 DNA reads TGTGCCACCACCCCCGGGGGGTGGAAAGCTTTCTTT. Residues: CATTPGGWKAFF.

This clone was observed a few times. The chain combines TRBV9 with TRBJ1-5; D is perhaps TRBD1 (5 bases). This CDR3 contains 14 residues. V gave up 1 base and J gave up 6 bases, with 11 bases separating them. CDR1 and CDR2 (germline): SGDLS, YYNGEE. The chain's CDR3 is CASSVSGSGQPQHF. The CDR3 bases are TGTGCCAGCAGCGTATCAGGGTCGGGTCAGCCCCAGCATTTT.

The chain carries TRBV5-6 and TRBJ2-7; a weak D match, TRBD2 (6 bases). Germline lookup yields CDR1 SGHDT and CDR2 YYEEEE. This CDR3 region has 14 residues. V was pared by 4 bases and J by 4 bases, with 15 bases between. CDR3 coding DNA: TGTGCCAGCAGCGGGGGGACTTATATTTACGAGCAGTACTTC. Its translation: CASSGGTYIYEQYF.

The V call is TRBV11-2, the J call TRBJ1-1, with D possibly TRBD1 on 5 matching bases. Germline V gene data show CDR1 as SGHAT and CDR2 as FQNNGV. The CDR3 extends over 14 amino acids. The V end lost 3 bases, the J end lost 0 bases, and 8 bases lay between the germline ends. CDR3 DNA: TGTGCCAGCAGCTTTACAGGTATGAACACTGAAGCTTTCTTT. It is translated as CASSFTGMNTEAFF.

About this clone: The junction departs from the called germline gene at one end, perhaps through a read error. The chain recombines TRBV4-1 with TRBJ1-1, with 8 bases identical to TRBD1. Germline values: CDR1 MGHRA, CDR2 YSYEKL. CDR3 length equals 15 residues. The CDR3, as DNA: TGCGCCAGCAGTCATATCCGGACAGGGAACGCTGAAGCTTTCTTT. Encoded protein: CASSHIRTGNAEAFF.

The genes are TRBV4-1 and TRBJ2-4; weak D call: TRBD2 (5 bases). Germline values: CDR1 MGHRA, CDR2 YSYEKL. This CDR3 spans 16 amino acids. V shed 2 bases and J shed 0 bases, with 11 bases lying between them. CDR3 protein: CASSQTEGLAKNIQYF. CDR3 nucleotide sequence: TGCGCCAGCAGCCAAACCGAGGGCCTAGCCAAAAACATTCAGTACTTC.

The CDR3 DNA sequence: TGTGCCAGCAGCCAACCCGACAGGGAAAAACTGTTTTTT. Its protein is CASSQPDREKLFF. This chain joins TRBV14 and TRBJ1-4; D is possibly TRBD1 (6 bases). V was cut by 2 bases and J by 8 bases, with 9 bases left in between. Germline assignment: CDR1 SGHDN and CDR2 FVKESK. The CDR3 sequence is 13 residues long.

The chain joins TRBV30 to TRBJ2-5, with 8 bases matching TRBD2. V shed 4 bases, J shed 3 bases, and the junction held 10 bases outside the gene matches. Germline CDR1 reads GTSNPN; CDR2 reads SVGIG (reference sequence). This CDR3 is built from 15 residues. This CDR3 reads CAWKSGGAKEETQYF. The CDR3 nucleotides are TGTGCCTGGAAGAGCGGGGGCGCAAAAGAAGAGACCCAGTACTTC.

This clone was picked up a small number of times. The rearrangement links TRBV6-1 to TRBJ1-5, with TRBD1 identical over 7 bases. Germline trimming cut 4 bases from V and 3 bases from J; bases unmatched to any gene: 3. The CDR3 spans 14 residues. Germline values: CDR1 MNHNS, CDR2 SASEGT. CDR3 sequence: CASSAGQPNQPQHF. In DNA form, the CDR3 reads TGTGCCAGCAGTGCGGGACAGCCCAATCAGCCCCAGCATTTT.

The genes are TRBV27 and TRBJ2-7, with a possible D match to TRBD1 (6 bases). The CDR3 loop spans 14 amino acids. Trimming removed 6 bases at V and 0 bases at J, with 12 bases between. CDR1 and CDR2 from the germline V gene are MNHEY and SMNVEV (reference sequence). The CDR3, as DNA: TGTGCCAGCAGCCGATGGACAGACTCCTACGAGCAGTACTTC. Encoded protein: CASSRWTDSYEQYF.